The sequence of this T cell receptor beta chain was determined in a study of CD8+ T cells in alopecia areata. Overall study: Each day, treated patients took oral tofacitinib twice, at 5 to 10 mg per dose.

Extracted RNA was reverse transcribed, and the resulting cDNA served as sequencing template. Some clones are missing from TCRdb's copy, which holds only in-frame ones; the method was immunoSEQ multiplex PCR. The sample holds 130,000 or so clones, over 55% seen once. Details on this clone: Its target is not known.

Documented treatment: oral pan-JAK inhibitor, 5-10 mg twice daily. Study results and caveats: Only a single nonresponder existed, so baseline CD8+ expansion links stay unclear.

The material sequenced was CD4+ T cells sorted from blood, taken at week 4, from a patient treated with tofacitinib. This TCR was sampled from a human donor with alopecia areata.

CDR3 sequence reads: CSVDSTRGGTQYF. In DNA, the CDR3 is TGCAGCGTTGATTCCACCAGGGGTGGGACCCAGTACTTC. This sequence joins TRBV29-1 and TRBJ2-5, with D possibly matching TRBD1 (6 bases). Between the trimmed V and J ends, which lost 3 bases and 7 bases, there was a span of 15 bases. The CDR3 length is 13 residues. Germline CDR1 reads SQVTM; CDR2 reads ANQGSEA.